This T cell receptor (beta chain) was observed in a study of blood T cell repertoires in COVID-19. Turning to the study itself: T cells, B-cell-depleted T cells, or PBMCs supplied cDNA or gDNA.

This clone was found a few times. This CDR3 region has 15 residues. Trimming took 5 bases from V and 4 from J; bases not matched to a gene: 4. CDR1 and CDR2 (germline): WNHNN, SYGVQD (reference sequence). Profiling relied on immunoSEQ multiplex PCR, and the TCRdb table lists in-frame clones only, not all of them. The data contain about 140,000 clones, roughly 90% of them singletons. The V gene is TRBV10-1, the J gene TRBJ2-7; the match to TRBD2 covers 14 bases. Sample: peripheral blood. The source of this sequence is a man aged 50 to 60 with active or convalescent COVID-19. This CDR3 is CASSPGTSGSYEQYF. The CDR3 DNA is TGCGCCAGCAGTCCCGGGACTAGCGGGAGTTACGAGCAGTACTTC.